This T cell receptor beta chain originates from a study of Graves' ophthalmopathy and Graves' hyperthyroidism (dated by TCRdb to the late 2010s). The study in broad terms: Stable hyperthyroidism was defined as no progression to ophthalmopathy within 18 months of follow-up. TCR beta repertoire signatures were used to distinguish Graves' ophthalmopathy from Graves' hyperthyroidism and to predict progression to ophthalmopathy. In total, 135 blood samples were TCR-sequenced: 43 ophthalmopathy, some 75 hyperthyroidism and approximately 17 hyperthyroidism-to-ophthalmopathy patients. To explore V-J signatures that distinguish ophthalmopathy from hyperthyroidism, a discovery set of about a hundred patients was enrolled, made up of more than 40 with ophthalmopathy and under 65 with stable hyperthyroidism. For independent validation, a separate cohort was made up of fewer than 20 hyperthyroidism patients plus 17 patients who later progressed from hyperthyroidism to ophthalmopathy. In roughly 6 hyperthyroidism patients, T-cell repertoires of thyroid tissue and blood were compared. Following sample collection, hyperthyroidism patients were given methimazole at a starting dose of 30 mg daily, and ophthalmopathy patients were given high-dose intravenous methylprednisolone.

V loses 4 bases, J loses 4 bases, and the germline ends lie 20 bases apart. CDR1 and CDR2 are read off the germline V gene as SGHRS and YFSETQ. The CDR3 numbers 16 residues from cysteine through phenylalanine. CDR3 DNA only is kept here, 48 bases in frame from base 1. What the work shows at the level of the full study, not this receptor alone: No statistical method was used to predetermine the sample size, and group allocation was not hidden from the investigators. In validation, the model predicted ophthalmopathy progression with over 60% sensitivity and approximately 78% specificity; eleven to twelve predicted patients were CT-confirmed with GO in a median of approximately six months. Most expanded thyroid clonotypes with a frequency above 0.001 also appeared in blood, which suggests that blood repertoires may reflect the immune response in the thyroid. In cross-validation, the 13-signature model distinguished ophthalmopathy from stable hyperthyroidism with approximately 90% sensitivity and 81.08% specificity, while in the test set the corresponding values were roughly 80% and 75%.

For repertoire sequencing, the TCR beta CDR3 regions were amplified from RNA transcripts. A first-round RT-PCR used HTBI primers with the Qiagen OneStep RT-PCR kit, followed by a second-round multiplex PCR, size selection and purification. The libraries underwent paired-end sequencing with 100 bp reads on an Illumina HiSeq2000. Under the source paper's analysis protocol: SOAPnuke was used for read processing, and reads with adapters, uncalled bases, a mean Phred below 15, or no exact constant-primer or identifier match were discarded. COPE v1.2.5 was used to merge high-quality paired reads. Each unique nucleotide sequence was treated as a clonotype, and MiTCR v1.1 was used to align the clonotypes to the IMGT TRB V, D and J references. The analysis was limited to V-J combinations with a frequency above 0.0001, which together covered approximately 99% of repertoires. A TCR clonal expansion and chaos score per V-J combination was defined as the ratio of F50 clonal expansion to chaos observed in the TCRdist matrix. Welch's t-statistics and random forest were used to reduce features to about a dozen V-J combinations, which were fed into a naive Bayes classifier. The Morisita-Horn index was used to measure how similar the thyroid and blood repertoires were. TCRdb handled the public reads itself, with Q25 trimming in fastp and clone calling in MiXCR, and kept productive beta chains. Entries that share a CDR3 protein sequence are merged under the most common genes and DNA. The V and J calls, along with clone size, are taken from TCRdb and not from the paper's own processing. The table for this sample lists over a million distinct CDR3 sequences; roughly 35% of them were counted only once. Jointly, the top ten make up around 10% of the sample.

The hyperthyroidism patients were 18 to 65 years old and newly diagnosed, with a disease duration of less than 2 months. Anyone with other autoimmune diseases, uncontrolled infections, pregnancy or lactation was excluded from the study. Clinical symptoms, serum thyroxine, TRAb, thyroid ultrasound and orbital computed tomography formed the basis of the diagnosis. Total RNA was extracted using Trizol reagent, and RNA quality was checked on an Agilent 2100 Bioanalyzer. This clonotype was detected ten times or more. This clone's antigen is unknown. Per-base qualities were not stored, and no clone one base away is much larger.

The specimen sequenced was peripheral blood or thyroid tissue (not recorded which). This clonotype was obtained from an adult man with Graves' hyperthyroidism. This chain is built from TRBV5-1 and TRBJ1-2; confidence is insufficient to name the D gene. The CDR3 sequence is CASSPNNIWGVYGYTF. Here is the DNA: TGCGCCAGCAGCCCAAACAACATTTGGGGAGTCTATGGCTACACCTTC.